Listed below are T cell receptor beta chains from one sample, sequenced in a study of spatial heterogeneity in lung cancer. TCRdb processed the 5' RACE reads anew with MiXCR; each CDR3 protein has one entry. The profile shows about 120,000 distinct CDR3 sequences, approximately 12% of them singletons. Here the sequenced sample was PBMCs, taken at follow-up. These receptors all stem from a male donor with early-stage non-small cell lung cancer. CDR3s include the opening cysteine and the closing phenylalanine or tryptophan. The D gene is left open where the match is weak. Clone size is not always given. Where it is, it says once, few, many or a class for expanded clones.

j_gene: TRBJ2-2; abundance: few; v_gene: TRBV10-3; d_gene: TRBD1; CDR3nt: TGTGCCATCAGTGAGGGGACAGACTCTGGCGGGGAGCTGTTTTTT; CDR3aa: CAISEGTDSGGELFF
j_gene: TRBJ1-1; abundance: many; v_gene: TRBV29-1; d_gene: -; CDR3nt: TGCAGCGTTGATCTTCGGGCAGGGAACACTGAAGCTTTCTTT; CDR3aa: CSVDLRAGNTEAFF
j_gene: TRBJ1-3; abundance: -; v_gene: TRBV5-6; d_gene: -; CDR3nt: TGTGCCAGCAGCTTGCGGGGGTTAACTGGAAACACCATATATTTT; CDR3aa: CASSLRGLTGNTIYF
j_gene: TRBJ2-7; abundance: few; v_gene: TRBV11-2; d_gene: TRBD1; CDR3nt: TGTGCCAGCAGCCCCTTTCCCAAAAGACAGGGCTGGTACGAGCAGTACTTC; CDR3aa: CASSPFPKRQGWYEQYF
j_gene: TRBJ1-2; abundance: -; v_gene: TRBV5-1; d_gene: -; CDR3nt: TGCGCCAGCAGCTTGGCTACAGAAAACTATGGCTACACCTTC; CDR3aa: CASSLATENYGYTF
j_gene: TRBJ1-6; abundance: many; v_gene: TRBV10-3; d_gene: -; CDR3nt: TGTGCCATCAGTGTTCAGCCCGGCTCACCCCTCCACTTT; CDR3aa: CAISVQPGSPLHF
j_gene: TRBJ2-7; abundance: many; v_gene: TRBV20-1; d_gene: TRBD2; CDR3nt: TGCAGTGCTAGAGATTGGACTAGCGGGGGGGCCAACGAGCAGTACTTC; CDR3aa: CSARDWTSGGANEQYF
j_gene: TRBJ2-7; abundance: many; v_gene: TRBV28; d_gene: -; CDR3nt: TGTGCCAGCAGTTTACTTAGCGAACAGTACTTC; CDR3aa: CASSLLSEQYF
j_gene: TRBJ2-1; abundance: -; v_gene: TRBV7-2; d_gene: TRBD2; CDR3nt: TGTGCCAGCAGCTTAGCGCTAGCGGGGGGCCGGTGGGCTCCTGAGCAGTTCTTC; CDR3aa: CASSLALAGGRWAPEQFF
j_gene: TRBJ1-2; abundance: few; v_gene: TRBV28; d_gene: -; CDR3nt: TGTGCCAGCAGTTTAGTTCCCGACTATGGCTACACCTTC; CDR3aa: CASSLVPDYGYTF
j_gene: TRBJ2-5; abundance: -; v_gene: TRBV7-7; d_gene: -; CDR3nt: TGTGCTAGCAGATCCGGGGTTTCGGAGACCCAGTACTTC; CDR3aa: CASRSGVSETQYF